This entry features one T cell receptor (beta chain) sequence. What it recognizes is unknown. Both 60 Vbeta primers and 13 Jbeta primers went into the PCR. The data were produced by immunoSEQ multiplex PCR, yet TCRdb's version contains in-frame clones alone and is incomplete. The sample includes some 90,000 clones, roughly 63% of them seen just once. This entry is derived from a study of cytomegalovirus exposure and HLA in healthy donors. Study overall: An earlier analysis identified 117 million unique TCR beta sequences in 150 million to 200 million T cells. Study-wide points: Using the classifier, cytomegalovirus status was reportedly diagnosed with high specificity and sensitivity. What a later analysis reportedly showed was that an Asian-associated ancestry cluster had fewer N-insertions than the roughly 670-donor mean. Productive rates of about 87% or about 30% were seen for most TCR beta V segments in an earlier analysis.

The TCR was taken from a boy aged 5-17 years in good health and CMV-seropositive. The specimen sequenced was PBMCs.

The CDR3 bases are TGTGCCAGCAGTCAGGACAGGGTATCGTACGAGCAGTACTTC. The encoded protein is CASSQDRVSYEQYF. The V and J genes are TRBV6-5 and TRBJ2-7; 8 nucleotides align to TRBD1. This CDR3 is built from 14 residues. The germline V gene encodes CDR1 MNHEY and CDR2 SVGAGI. V gave up 5 bases and J gave up 4 bases; unmatched junction bases: 7.